This is a list of T cell receptor beta chains from one sample in a study of blood T cell repertoires in COVID-19. The table came from immunoSEQ multiplex PCR; TCRdb's copy has only in-frame clones and leaves some out. The sample includes 35,000 to 50,000 clones, just over 85% of them seen just once. The sample taken for sequencing was peripheral blood. The receptors were gathered from a man between 60 and 75 years old with active COVID-19. Each CDR3 is given with its conserved first and last residue. Fields, in order: D gene, V gene, J gene, CDR3 DNA, CDR3 protein. A D gene is named only where the DNA matches it firmly.

D: .; V: TRBV2; J: TRBJ1-1; DNA: TGTGCCAGCAGCAAAACAGTGAACACTGAAGCTTTCTTT; CDR3: CASSKTVNTEAFF
D: TRBD2; V: TRBV11-2; J: TRBJ2-1; DNA: TGTGCCAGCAGCTGGACTAGCGGGAACAATGAGCAGTTCTTC; CDR3: CASSWTSGNNEQFF
D: .; V: TRBV29-1; J: TRBJ1-2; DNA: TGCAGCGGGCGGGGGGGCGCAGACTATGGCTACACCTTC; CDR3: CSGRGGADYGYTF
D: TRBD2; V: TRBV6-1; J: TRBJ2-3; DNA: TGTGCCAGCAGTGAACGGGGACTAGCGGTCACAGATACGCAGTATTTT; CDR3: CASSERGLAVTDTQYF
D: .; V: TRBV11-2; J: TRBJ2-4; DNA: TGTGCCAGCAGCTTACTCAGGGAAGCCAAAAACATTCAGTACTTC; CDR3: CASSLLREAKNIQYF
D: .; V: TRBV2; J: TRBJ1-5; DNA: TGTGCCAGCAGTGATGGAGGGGTGGGAGTTCAGCCCCAGCATTTT; CDR3: CASSDGGVGVQPQHF
D: TRBD2; V: TRBV3-1/TRBV3-2; J: TRBJ2-1; DNA: TGTGCCAGCAGCCCGGGGACTAGCGGGAGGCTTTACAATGAGCAGTTCTTC; CDR3: CASSPGTSGRLYNEQFF
D: .; V: TRBV5-1; J: TRBJ2-3; DNA: TGCGCCAGCAGCTTTGGTGGCGGGAGCACAGATACGCAGTATTTT; CDR3: CASSFGGGSTDTQYF
D: .; V: TRBV2; J: TRBJ2-7; DNA: TGTGCCAGCGGAGTACGGTTCGGGTACGAGCAGTACTTC; CDR3: CASGVRFGYEQYF
D: .; V: TRBV10-3; J: TRBJ2-7; DNA: TGTGCCATCGTGAGAACTCAAGGAGGCGAGCAGTACTTC; CDR3: CAIVRTQGGEQYF
D: .; V: TRBV6-5; J: TRBJ1-2; DNA: TGTGCCAGCAGTTACTCAGGGGAAGGTGGTGGCTACACCTTC; CDR3: CASSYSGEGGGYTF
D: TRBD1; V: TRBV10-3; J: TRBJ2-1; DNA: TGTGCCATCAGTGCTTCCAGCGGACAGGGGTTCTACAATGAGCAGTTCTTC; CDR3: CAISASSGQGFYNEQFF
D: TRBD2; V: TRBV5-6; J: TRBJ2-7; DNA: TGTGCCAGCAGCCCCGGGACTAGCGGGAGGGCCTCCTACGAGCAGTACTTC; CDR3: CASSPGTSGRASYEQYF
D: .; V: TRBV10-3; J: TRBJ1-1; DNA: TGTGCCATCAGTGAGCCAACACAGGGTTTTAGAACTGAAGCTTTCTTT; CDR3: CAISEPTQGFRTEAFF
D: TRBD2; V: TRBV5-1; J: TRBJ2-3; DNA: TGCGCCAGCAGCTTGGCAGGGACTAGCGGCACAGATACGCAGTATTTT; CDR3: CASSLAGTSGTDTQYF
D: TRBD2; V: TRBV7-9; J: TRBJ2-5; DNA: TGTGCCAGCAGCCAAGGACTAGCGGGAGGGCCCTCGGTCGAAGAGACCCAGTACTTC; CDR3: CASSQGLAGGPSVEETQYF
D: TRBD2; V: TRBV11-2; J: TRBJ2-7; DNA: TGTGCCAGCAGCTTAGTGTTAGCGGGAGGGCCGGCCTACGAGCAGTACTTC; CDR3: CASSLVLAGGPAYEQYF